This T cell receptor (beta chain) was profiled in a study of blood T cell repertoires in COVID-19. Overall study: PBMCs, B-cell-depleted T cells, or T cells were the source of the cDNA or gDNA that made up the material.

The table came from immunoSEQ multiplex PCR; TCRdb's copy has only in-frame clones and leaves some out. The repertoire holds tens of thousands of clones, with 65% to 85% as singletons. What was sequenced was peripheral blood. The receptor's source is a woman of 80 years or more with acute or convalescent COVID-19.

The CDR3 reads CASSLGTTYSYEQYF. CDR3 coding DNA: TGCGCCAGCAGCTTGGGGACTACCTACTCCTACGAGCAGTACTTC. V gene TRBV5-1 combines with J gene TRBJ2-7; D may be TRBD2 (6 bases). V lost 0 bases to trimming and J lost 0 bases, with 10 bases between them. Germline V CDR1 and CDR2: SGHRS, YFSETQ. This CDR3 spans 15 amino acids.